The 16 T cell receptor beta chains below were found in one sample sequenced in a study of blood T cell repertoires in COVID-19. Clones were read by immunoSEQ multiplex PCR, and TCRdb kept only the in-frame ones, dropping some. Here the sample spans 200,000 to 250,000 clones, roughly 86% being singletons. Sequenced material: PBMCs or T cells enriched from blood (not recorded which). The receptors shown here come from a woman in her 50s who had recovered from COVID-19.

This clone was seen only a few times. The chain carries TRBV4-1 and TRBJ2-7, with 10 bases fitting TRBD2. Germline CDR1 is MGHRA and CDR2 is YSYEKL. This CDR3 is built from 15 residues. The trim removed 7 bases at V and 0 bases at J, leaving 6 bases unmatched. CDR3 coding DNA: TGCGCCAGCACCCCCCGGACTAGCGGCTCCTACGAGCAGTACTTC. Encoded protein: CASTPRTSGSYEQYF.

This clone has just a few counts. CDR3 coding DNA: TGTGCCAGCAGTGAGACGAAGGGGGTAAAGACTGAAGCTTTCTTT. This translates into CASSETKGVKTEAFF. The chain joins TRBV28 to TRBJ1-1; TRBD1 is a possible D gene (6 bases). Deletions cut 5 bases from V and 5 bases from J, with 18 bases between. CDR1 and CDR2 from the germline V gene are MDHEN and SYDVKM. The CDR3 runs to 15 residues.

The V gene is TRBV9, the J gene TRBJ2-7, with 7 bases aligning to TRBD1. Per germline, CDR1 SGDLS and CDR2 YYNGEE. This CDR3 spans 14 amino acids. The V and J ends lost 0 bases and 6 bases, in that order; junction bases with no gene match: 6. The CDR3 here is CASSVVEGAPEQYF. CDR3 in DNA: TGTGCCAGCAGCGTAGTAGAGGGGGCGCCCGAGCAGTACTTC.

This rearrangement joins TRBV19 to TRBJ1-1; the match to TRBD1 covers 7 bases. The CDR3 covers 14 residues. Germline assignment: CDR1 LNHDA and CDR2 SQIVND (reference sequence). The ends lost 8 bases at V and 4 bases at J; junction bases unmatched: 10. The CDR3 spells CASSTGLGGTEAFF. The CDR3 DNA sequence: TGTGCCAGTTCGACAGGGCTAGGGGGCACTGAAGCTTTCTTT.

The chain has TRBV11-3 and TRBJ2-1, with 9 bases matching TRBD2. The length of the CDR3 is 14 residues. Germline CDR1 SGHNT, CDR2 YENEEA. Trimming took 5 bases from V and 8 from J; bases not matched to a gene: 7. As DNA, the CDR3 is TGTGCCAGCAGCCGGACTAGCGTTTTTGATGAGCAGTTCTTC. Encoded protein: CASSRTSVFDEQFF.

The chain has TRBV10-1 and TRBJ2-3; 9 bases match TRBD2. V lost 4 bases to trimming and J lost 6 bases; unmatched junction nucleotides: 5. The CDR3 totals 14 residues. Per the germline V gene, CDR1 is WNHNN and CDR2 is SYGVQD (reference sequence). CDR3 DNA sequence: TGCGCCAGCAGTGCAGCGGGGGGAGTGGATACGCAGTATTTT. Translation gives CASSAAGGVDTQYF.

The rearrangement joins TRBV7-2 to TRBJ1-2; 8 bases match TRBD1. J lost 4 bases, V lost 4 bases, and 17 bases had no gene match. The CDR3 sequence is 18 residues long. Germline lookup yields CDR1 SGHTA and CDR2 FQGNSA. CDR3 in amino acids: CASSSAGGHNSQLYGYTF. The CDR3 region has the DNA TGTGCCAGCAGCTCGGCAGGGGGCCACAATTCCCAACTCTATGGCTACACCTTC.

This clone was observed a handful of times. This chain joins TRBV11-1 and TRBJ1-1; 11 bases line up with TRBD1. CDR3 size: 14 residues. V trimming: 4 bases; J trimming: 10 bases; junction bases outside the gene matches: 8. Germline V gives CDR1 SGHAT, CDR2 FQDESV (reference sequence). The CDR3, as DNA: TGTGCCAGCAGCTGGACAGGGGGCGCGGGTTCAGCTTTCTTT. This translates into CASSWTGGAGSAFF.

V usage is TRBV27 and J usage is TRBJ1-6; D is unresolved. From germline, CDR1 is MNHEY and CDR2 SMNVEV (reference sequence). The V and J ends lost 10 bases and 7 bases respectively, with 17 bases between them. The CDR3 is 14 amino acids. In DNA form, the CDR3 reads TGTGCCACCAGAGGTCCAGGTCGGAATTCACCCCTCCACTTT. The encoded protein is CATRGPGRNSPLHF.

This CDR3 is CASSQRRDRVNYGYTF. The CDR3 DNA is TGCGCCAGCAGCCAACGGCGGGACAGGGTTAACTATGGCTACACCTTC. The rearrangement uses TRBV4-3 and TRBJ1-2, with 9 bases that match TRBD1. J gave up 1 base and V 2 bases, and 5 bases lay outside the gene matches. The germline V gene has CDR1 LGHNA and CDR2 YSLEER. This CDR3 has 16 residues.

This chain links TRBV11-3 with TRBJ2-2, with 8 bases fitting TRBD2. Germline CDR1 SGHNT, CDR2 YENEEA. V trimming: 4 bases; J trimming: 4 bases; junction bases outside the gene matches: 5. This CDR3 is built from 15 residues. The CDR3 DNA follows: TGTGCCAGCAGCTCCCGGGGGGGTAGCACCGGGGAGCTGTTTTTT. It encodes CASSSRGGSTGELFF.

The chain carries TRBV27 and TRBJ2-2, with D perhaps matching TRBD2 (5 bases). Germline CDR1 MNHEY, CDR2 SMNVEV (reference sequence). The ends were cut back, 5 bases at V and 0 bases at J, with 16 bases in the middle. This CDR3 is built from 17 residues. In DNA form, the CDR3 reads TGTGCCAGCAGTCCACCCTCCGGGGTTACGAACACCGGGGAGCTGTTTTTT. Protein sequence: CASSPPSGVTNTGELFF.

The chain has TRBV5-4 and TRBJ2-7; TRBD2 agrees at 7 bases. Germline trimming cut 4 bases from V and 0 bases from J; bases unmatched to any gene: 13. CDR1 SGHNT and CDR2 YYREEE come from the germline V gene (reference sequence). This CDR3 is 17 amino acids long. The CDR3 spells CASSPRPSGFSSYEQYF. In nucleotides, the CDR3 is TGTGCCAGCAGCCCCAGACCTAGCGGTTTTAGCTCCTACGAGCAGTACTTC.

The chain employs TRBV24-1 and TRBJ2-5, with TRBD1 matching 7 bases. This CDR3 has 15 amino acids. Germline trimming cut 4 bases from V and 6 bases from J; bases unmatched to any gene: 10. CDR1 KGHDR and CDR2 SFDVKD come from the germline V gene. This chain's CDR3 is CATSDPTGNGKTQYF. CDR3 coding DNA: TGTGCCACCAGTGACCCGACAGGGAATGGAAAGACCCAGTACTTC.

This rearrangement joins TRBV6-2 or TRBV6-3 to TRBJ1-5, with D possibly being TRBD1 (5 bases). V was pared by 0 bases and J by 4 bases, with 16 bases between. The CDR3 runs to 17 residues. Germline-derived CDR1 and CDR2 are MNHEY and SVGEGT. The CDR3 DNA follows: TGTGCCAGCAGTTACTCGAAAACTGACAGAAAAAATCAGCCCCAGCATTTT. This codes for CASSYSKTDRKNQPQHF.

The chain links TRBV30 to TRBJ1-3; D possibly corresponds to TRBD1 (6 bases). Between the trimmed V and J ends, which lost 2 bases and 0 bases, there was a span of 23 bases. CDR1 is GTSNPN, CDR2 SVGIG, per germline (reference sequence). This CDR3 is built from 19 residues. The CDR3 loop is CAWSRLAGERGGSGNTIYF. CDR3 DNA: TGTGCCTGGAGTCGTCTGGCAGGGGAAAGAGGGGGCTCTGGAAACACCATATATTTT.